This T cell receptor beta chain was identified during a study of T-cell reconstitution after alpha-beta-depleted transplantation in children. In germline, CDR1 is SEHNR, CDR2 FQNEAQ (reference sequence). This CDR3 comprises 14 residues. Between the trimmed V and J ends, which lost 6 bases and 3 bases, there was a span of 14 bases. Preparation of the TCRbeta library used unique molecular identifiers. Each CDR3 protein gets one entry after TCRdb re-called the PCR reads with MiXCR. In the table there are about 6,700 distinct CDR3 sequences, 16% of which are singletons. There are many counts of this clonotype.

The sample was PBMCs, taken before TCRalphabeta/CD19-depleted stem cell transplant. The rearrangement joins TRBV7-9 to TRBJ1-2, with D perhaps matching TRBD1 (6 bases). This clonotype was obtained from a boy younger than 10 with acute lymphoblastic leukemia, due to receive a stem cell transplant. The CDR3: CASSSTGFDYGYTF. The CDR3 region has the DNA TGTGCCAGCAGTTCCACAGGGTTTGACTATGGCTACACCTTC.